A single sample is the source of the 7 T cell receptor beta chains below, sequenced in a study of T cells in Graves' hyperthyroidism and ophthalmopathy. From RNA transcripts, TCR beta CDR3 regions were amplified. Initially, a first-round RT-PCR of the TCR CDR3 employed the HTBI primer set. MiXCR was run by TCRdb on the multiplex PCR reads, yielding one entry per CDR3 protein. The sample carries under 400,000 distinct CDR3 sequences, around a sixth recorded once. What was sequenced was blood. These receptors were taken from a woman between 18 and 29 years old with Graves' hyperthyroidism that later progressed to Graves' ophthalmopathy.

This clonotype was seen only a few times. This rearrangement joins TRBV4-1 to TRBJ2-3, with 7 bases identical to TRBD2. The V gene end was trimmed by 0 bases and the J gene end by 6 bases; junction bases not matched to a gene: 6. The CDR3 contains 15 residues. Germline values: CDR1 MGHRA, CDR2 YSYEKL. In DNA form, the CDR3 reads TGCGCCAGCAGCCAAGATACGGGACTATCCGATACGCAGTATTTT. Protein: CASSQDTGLSDTQYF.

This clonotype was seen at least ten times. The CDR3 spells CASSEARTGSNQPQHF. The CDR3 nucleotides read TGTGCCAGCAGTGAAGCCCGGACAGGGAGCAATCAGCCCCAGCATTTT. V usage is TRBV2 and J usage is TRBJ1-5; 8 bases fit TRBD1. CDR1 and CDR2 from the germline V gene are SNHLY and FYNNEI. This CDR3 is 16 amino acids long. The ends lost 0 bases at V and 1 base at J; junction bases unmatched: 2.

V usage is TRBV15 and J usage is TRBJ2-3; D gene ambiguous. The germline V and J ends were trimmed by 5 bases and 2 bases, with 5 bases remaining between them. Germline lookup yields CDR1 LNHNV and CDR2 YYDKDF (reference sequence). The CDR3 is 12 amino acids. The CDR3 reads CATSGPTDTQYF. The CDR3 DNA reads TGTGCCACCAGCGGACCCACAGATACGCAGTATTTT.

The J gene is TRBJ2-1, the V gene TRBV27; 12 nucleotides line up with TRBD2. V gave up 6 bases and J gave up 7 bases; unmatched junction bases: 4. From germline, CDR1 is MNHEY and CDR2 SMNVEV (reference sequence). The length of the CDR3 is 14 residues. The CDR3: CASRPGTSGNEQFF. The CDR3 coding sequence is TGTGCCAGCAGACCCGGGACTAGCGGGAATGAGCAGTTCTTC.

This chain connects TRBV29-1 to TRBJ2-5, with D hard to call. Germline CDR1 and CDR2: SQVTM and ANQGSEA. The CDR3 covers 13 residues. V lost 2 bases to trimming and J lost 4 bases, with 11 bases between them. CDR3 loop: CSVESQAPETQYF. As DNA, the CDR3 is TGCAGCGTTGAATCCCAAGCCCCAGAGACCCAGTACTTC.

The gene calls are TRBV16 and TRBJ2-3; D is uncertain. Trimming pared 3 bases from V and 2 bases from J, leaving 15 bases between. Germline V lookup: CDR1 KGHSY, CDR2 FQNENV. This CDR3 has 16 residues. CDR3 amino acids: CASSQARSVITDTQYF. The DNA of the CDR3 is TGTGCCAGCAGCCAGGCGCGAAGCGTAATCACAGATACGCAGTATTTT.

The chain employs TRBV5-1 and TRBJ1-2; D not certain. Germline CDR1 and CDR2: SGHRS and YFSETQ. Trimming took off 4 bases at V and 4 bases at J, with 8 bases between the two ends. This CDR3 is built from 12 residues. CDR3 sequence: CASSEDFYGYTF. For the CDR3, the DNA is TGCGCCAGCAGCGAGGACTTCTATGGCTACACCTTC.